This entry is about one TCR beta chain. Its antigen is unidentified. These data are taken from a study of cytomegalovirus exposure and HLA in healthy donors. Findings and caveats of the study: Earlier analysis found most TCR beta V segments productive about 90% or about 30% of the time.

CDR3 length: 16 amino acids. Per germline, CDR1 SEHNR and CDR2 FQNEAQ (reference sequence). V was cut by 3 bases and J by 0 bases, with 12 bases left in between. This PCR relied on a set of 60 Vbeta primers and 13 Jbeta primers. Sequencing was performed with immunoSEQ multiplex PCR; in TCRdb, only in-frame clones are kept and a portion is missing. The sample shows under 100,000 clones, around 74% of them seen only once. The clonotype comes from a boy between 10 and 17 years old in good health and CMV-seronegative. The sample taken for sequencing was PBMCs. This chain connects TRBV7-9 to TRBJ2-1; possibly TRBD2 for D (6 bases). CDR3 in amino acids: CASSFPLASSYNEQFF. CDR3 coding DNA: TGTGCCAGCAGCTTCCCTCTAGCGAGCTCCTACAATGAGCAGTTCTTC.